What follows is one T cell receptor (beta chain) and its context. No antigen is known for it. The record has no base qualities; no much larger clone is one base away. Library generation was performed with the immunoSEQ multiplex PCR assay. A mixture of 60 forward primers for TCR Vbeta segments and 13 reverse primers for TCR Jbeta segments was used in the multiplex PCR. The CDR3 region of rearranged TCR beta genes was amplified from genomic DNA with a multiplex PCR assay. On the Illumina HiSeq System, the amplified TCR beta libraries were sequenced as 87-base-pair reads. Turning to the authors' computational methods: In a later analysis, some 80 million unique TCR beta chains were counted across the 500 to 700 repertoires, and roughly 11 million of these chains were shared by at least two donors. A nearest-neighbor algorithm error-corrected the raw reads and collapsed the reads into unique sequences, merging closely related sequences to remove PCR and sequencing errors. CDR3 sequences were aligned to IMGT reference sequences to assign V, D and J gene segments. For a sequence to be retained, at least a six-nucleotide match to both a V gene segment and a J gene segment was required. Rearrangements were called productive when the CDR3 lacked stop codons and stayed in frame with V and J; all others were non-productive. CDR3 was defined by IMGT convention, running from the second conserved V-encoded cysteine to the conserved J-encoded phenylalanine. The earlier analysis of 587 of the donors excluded any sequence lacking an unambiguous match to a single V gene segment. In an earlier analysis of around 590 of the donors, a V segment was called functional when productive rearrangements were above 56.7%, and segregating when the standard deviation between donors exceeded 5%. A statistical classification framework was built for diagnosing cytomegalovirus status from the catalog of TCR beta chain sequences. A later analysis assigned V and J genes by comparing TCR nucleotide sequences with IMGT/GENE-DB human TR gene sequences. Using the TCRdist pipeline, a later analysis assigned CDR3 sequences along with most-parsimonious VDJ recombination scenarios. In a later analysis, each TCR beta chain was defined by its CDR3 amino acid sequence together with its V-gene family, and reads lacking a unique V-gene family were excluded. In a later analysis, around 600 highly shared, low-generation-probability nucleotide sequences were removed to address suspected cross-contamination and a sequencing artifact. A later analysis calculated a clonal expansion index for each public chain from normalized within-repertoire ranks of inferred template counts. In a later analysis, generation probabilities were computed using a VDJ recombination model fitted to out-of-frame rearrangements, and the results were checked against IGoR. In a later analysis, TCR-TCR, TCR-HLA and TCR-CMV co-occurrence was scored with hypergeometric tests, and a repertoire-size bias correction was applied to TCR pairs. In a later analysis, false discovery rates were estimated by permuting HLA or CMV assignments 20 times. In a later analysis, co-occurring TCRs were grouped using DBSCAN, with TCRdist sequence similarity added in when clustering inside HLA-allele-positive subsets. For co-occurrence clustering, repertoires with fewer than 30,000 or more than 120,000 public chains were excluded, along with several repertoires with anomalous nucleotide sharing. Not all clones reach the TCRdb copy of this immuneACCESS table, which keeps in-frame sequences only. Checked studies attribute under half of the gap to unresolved V genes and leave the rest unexplained. The V and J calls and clone size were taken over from that table, and D and trimming were inferred from the DNA. The sample profile shows about 160,000 clones; approximately 85% of them were found once. Of the sample, about 0.98% falls within the top ten clones.

This sample is part of a study of cytomegalovirus exposure and HLA in healthy donors (dated by TCRdb to about 2017). About the full investigation: In an earlier analysis of 587 of the donors, 250 to 350 Gb of sequence data and 100 million or so unique TCR beta sequences from roughly 180 million T cells were reported. The study aimed to test whether cataloging public T cell receptors could reveal signatures of past pathogen exposure. Several DR-DQ haplotypes were treated as single units for association and clustering because of strong linkage in the cohort. Genome-wide SNP genotypes for about 55% of the roughly 670 donors were used in a later genetic analysis, which treated that subset as a discovery cohort. The study combined high-throughput TCR immunosequencing, statistical association of individual TCRs with disease status, and machine learning to predict cytomegalovirus infection status. HLA typing covered class I and class II loci at four-digit resolution. An earlier analysis of 587 of the donors used high-throughput TCR beta sequencing to judge whether each TCR beta V gene segment behaved as functional or pseudogenic. Approximately 300 gigabases of sequencing data and tens of millions of unique TCR sequences were included in an early release covering around 600 HLA-typed donors. All discovery cohort repertoires had been generated using a single sequencing platform. The later analysis used no new phenotypic data to find candidate immune exposures, relying instead on TCR beta sequences and their occurrence across donors. To study patterns of TCR occurrence, a later analysis re-analyzed previously published TCR beta repertoires from hundreds of donors and added high-resolution HLA genotyping. Among roughly 400 genotyped donors of the cohort, an average of about 220,000 unique TCR beta nucleotide sequences was sequenced per donor, of which 15% to 20% were non-productive. Typing coverage differed by locus: A, B, C, DRB1 and DQB1 were typed in roughly 620-630 donors, DQA1 in 500 to 550, DPA1 in around 610, and DPB1 in just under 490. Alongside the repertoire data, information on donor age, sex, ethnicity and CMV serostatus was compiled. Using immunosequencing, the study profiled T cell repertoires from fewer than 700 subjects and related those repertoires to cytomegalovirus serostatus. A separate validation cohort of roughly 130 different subjects was used in addition to the roughly 620-subject first cohort. Of the 398 genotyped donors, 81% fell in the genetic ancestry cluster associated with self-reported Caucasian donors. Overall study results and their limits: According to the authors, the approach could potentially be generalized to other disease states and immunological phenotypes. The 87-base-pair reads could not distinguish some IMGT-functional V segments, including TRBV6-2 and TRBV6-3, so those segments were excluded. The only immune exposure information available for the cohort was CMV serostatus. Specific HLA alleles were associated with 15,000 to 20,000 TCR beta sequences at a false discovery rate of 0.05 in a later analysis. Correlated functional status among segregating V segments might be attributable to linkage disequilibrium, but an unknown experimental factor could not be ruled out. Across donors, most TCR sequences were observed very rarely, whereas some public TCRs were present in many individuals. The classifier was reported to diagnose cytomegalovirus status with high specificity and sensitivity in both the original and validation cohorts. Only TCR beta chains were sequenced in this cohort, and the absence of alpha or paired-chain data limited detectable features. In a later analysis, most CMV-associated TCR beta chains were found to appear HLA-restricted, with HLA associations seemingly driven largely by CMV exposure. In a later analysis, HLA-associated TCR beta chains showed more clonal expansion and lower generation probabilities than non-associated chains that were equally common. A cluster of highly shared sequence variants was judged likely to represent a technical artifact of the sequencing pipeline. A further reported finding was that TCR beta sequences accurately predicted the HLA-A and HLA-B alleles for most subjects in the first cohort. In vitro tests confirmed that a few of the cytomegalovirus-associated TCR beta chains recognize cytomegalovirus antigens. In a later genetic analysis, a missense DCLRE1C variant was associated with V-gene and J-gene trimming of TCR beta chains, and the association was replicated in an independent cohort. In a later analysis, the rate of TCR association differed among HLA loci, with DRB1 alleles having the most associated TCRs and HLA-C alleles having the fewest. Because HLA typing was missing for some donors at each locus, association tests included only the typed subset. Strong co-occurrence of HLA alleles, especially DR and DQ, made assigning TCR associations to individual alleles difficult. The study gave a list of 150 to 200 TCR beta chains associated with cytomegalovirus. In an earlier analysis of about 600 of the donors, most TCR beta V segments appeared in productive rearrangements about 90% or about 30% of the time, broadly matching IMGT annotations. Roughly uniform sequencing depth across donors was assumed in presence/absence analyses, although this assumption may not hold. Several of the top co-occurrence clusters appeared to be linked to parvovirus B19, influenza, CMV and Epstein-Barr virus, according to a later analysis. The earlier analysis of almost 600 of the donors excluded over 15 rarely observed V segments, including chromosome 9 orphons, because counts were too low. According to a later genetic analysis, donors in an Asian-associated ancestry cluster had fewer N-insertions in productive TCRs than the approximately 610-donor mean.

V gives up 5 bases and J gives up 7 bases, and the segment between their germline ends measures 11 bases. Reading from cysteine to phenylalanine, the CDR3 counts 12 amino acids. The entry retains the CDR3 DNA only, 36 bases that are in frame from base 1. The germline V gene supplies CDR1 SGHAT and CDR2 FQNNGV. In total, 666 healthy bone marrow donors made up the cohort. All cohort members were sampled while nominally healthy, although unrecorded immune exposures were likely present. The donor was CMV seropositive and belonged to the group of 250 to 300 seropositive cohort members. Each donor provided a peripheral blood sample, and peripheral blood mononuclear cells were used for TCR beta sequencing. The Qiagen DNeasy Blood Extraction Kit was used to extract genomic DNA from the blood cell samples.

Sequenced: PBMCs. The sequence links TRBV11-2 to TRBJ1-2; the D gene remains uncertain. This receptor was identified in a girl aged 2 to 9 in good health and CMV-seropositive. Here the CDR3 is given as CASSEKSAGYTF. In nucleotides, the sequence is TGTGCCAGCAGCGAGAAATCCGCTGGCTACACCTTC.